This T cell receptor beta chain was profiled in a study of OX40 agonist ivuxolimab in advanced cancers. Regarding the complete study: The costimulatory receptor OX40 (CD134) was targeted by ivuxolimab, a fully human IgG2 agonistic monoclonal antibody. Intravenous ivuxolimab was administered to patients every 2 weeks at six dose levels: 0.01, 0.1, 0.3, 1.5, 3 and 10 mg/kg. Among the approximately 50 dose-escalation patients, approximately 20 had hepatocellular carcinoma, about 15 melanoma, 9 renal cell carcinoma and 9 head and neck cancer. In the dose-escalation cohort, roughly 80% of patients were male, and the mean age was roughly 60 years, with a range of roughly 23 to 85. Patients were allowed to have had prior anti-PD-1, anti-PD-L1 or anti-CTLA-4 therapy, and around two fifths of the dose-escalation patients had been treated with checkpoint inhibitors. Partial responses occurred in three dose-escalation patients: two with cutaneous melanoma and one with hepatocellular carcinoma. Peripheral TCRbeta sequencing was intended to test whether TCR sequence diversity was altered and clonal T-cell expansion was caused by ivuxolimab. The paper reports the monotherapy dose-escalation portion (N of about 50 patients) of the phase I ivuxolimab trial.

From the germline V gene (reference sequence), CDR1 is LNHDA and CDR2 is SQIVND. Including the terminal cysteine and phenylalanine, the CDR3 comprises 15 residues. Only the CDR3 part of the read is kept: 45 bases, read in frame from the first base. The V end loses 4 bases and the J end loses 3 bases, and a stretch of 12 bases separates them. A word on this clone: The specificity of this receptor is unknown. Base qualities are not recorded, but no much larger clone differs from it by a single base.

The trial excluded patients who had a history of autoimmune disease or were on systemic immunosuppression. Peripheral blood for TCR sequencing was collected from all dose cohorts at baseline, on cycle 4 day 1, and on cycle 7 day 1. The samples were taken from a phase I, first-in-human, multicenter, open-label dose-escalation trial of ivuxolimab. The trial enrolled adults with locally advanced or metastatic head and neck squamous cell, hepatocellular, melanoma or renal cell carcinoma. Before TCR sequencing, CD4+ and CD8+ T cells were separately sorted from peripheral blood. The paper as a whole reports these results and caveats: In partial responders in the 0.1-3.0 mg/kg groups, normalized peripheral clonal expansion was found to be among the lowest, especially among CD8+ T cells. After ivuxolimab, more expanded clones were found on average in CD8+ T cells than in CD4+ T cells. Which antigens the clonally expanded peripheral T cells were specific for was not determined. At doses of 0.1 to 3.0 mg/kg, clonal expansion of both CD4+ and CD8+ blood T cells was observed from baseline to week 6. Low levels of normalized T-cell clonal expansion were also seen in some patients who did not respond.

Genomic DNA was extracted from sorted cells for sequencing of the TCRbeta CDR3 region. The immunoSEQ Assay was used to sequence the TCRbeta CDR3 regions. The clones in this table, taken by TCRdb from immuneACCESS, are in-frame only. Not every clone is retained; where verified, under half of the shortfall comes from an unresolved V gene, and the cause of the rest is unknown. This sample has roughly 50,000 clones in its table, and almost 85% of those were observed once. The leading ten clones occupy about 1.2% of the sample. The chain uses TRBV19 and TRBJ2-2, with the D call tentatively TRBD1 or TRBD2, each fitting 6 bases. This TCR derives from an adult with an advanced solid tumor such as melanoma, head and neck, liver or kidney cancer. Sequencing was performed on CD4+ or CD8+ T cells sorted from blood, taken in a trial of the OX40 agonist ivuxolimab. The sequenced DNA: TGTGCCAGTAGTAGTCGGGGGCGGGACACCGGGGAGCTGTTTTTT. This codes for CASSSRGRDTGELFF.